These 10 T cell receptor beta chains were all obtained from the same sample, sequenced in a study of OX40 agonist ivuxolimab in advanced cancers. Sequencing used immunoSEQ multiplex PCR; TCRdb keeps in-frame clones, though not all of them. The sample lists around 78,000 clones; roughly 80% were seen once. Specimen: CD4+ or CD8+ T cells sorted from blood, collected in a trial of the OX40 agonist ivuxolimab. The receptors were gathered from an adult with an advanced solid tumor such as melanoma, head and neck, liver or kidney cancer.

This clone was seen a few times. The chain employs TRBV19 and TRBJ2-6; 9 bases are a match to TRBD1. J was trimmed by 3 bases and V by 6 bases; bases with no gene match: 9. There are 17 residues in the CDR3. The germline V gene has CDR1 LNHDA and CDR2 SQIVND (reference sequence). The chain's CDR3 is CASRRTGDQGGANVLTF. CDR3 sequence (DNA): TGTGCCAGTAGGAGGACAGGGGATCAAGGTGGGGCCAACGTCCTGACTTTC.

This clone was seen only a few times. The V gene is TRBV29-1, the J gene TRBJ2-7, with no clear D. Germline V CDR1 and CDR2: SQVTM, ANQGSEA. The V end lost 6 bases, the J end lost 3 bases, and 9 bases lay between the germline ends. The CDR3 loop spans 11 amino acids. The DNA for the CDR3 is TGCAGCGTCATCCAGGTCTACGAGCAGTACTTC. Its protein product is CSVIQVYEQYF.

The chain joins TRBV4-1 to TRBJ2-2; tentative D call: TRBD2 (6 bases). V shed 5 bases and J shed 5 bases, with 18 bases lying between them. CDR1 is MGHRA and CDR2 is YSYEKL in the germline V gene. The CDR3 consists of 16 residues. The CDR3 DNA sequence: TGCGCCAGCAGCTTCCGCGAGGGAGGAGGGACCGGGGAGCTGTTTTTT. Its translation is CASSFREGGGTGELFF.

In this sample, this clone turned up once. V gene TRBV20-1 combines with J gene TRBJ2-7; D is perhaps TRBD1 or TRBD2 (6 bases each). Trimming pared 6 bases from V and 5 bases from J, leaving 11 bases between. The CDR3 contains 11 residues. Looked up from germline, CDR1 is DFQATT and CDR2 is SNEGSKA (reference sequence). CDR3 protein: CSARGGHEQYF. In DNA, the CDR3 is TGCAGTGCCCGAGGGGGGCACGAGCAGTACTTC.

This clone has a single count. The chain combines TRBV11-3 with TRBJ1-1, with D tentatively TRBD1 (6 bases). The germline V and J ends were trimmed by 5 bases and 3 bases, with 16 bases remaining between them. Germline V gene lookup returns CDR1 SGHNT and CDR2 YENEEA. This CDR3 contains 15 residues. The CDR3 spells CASSIIQGTHTEAFF. The CDR3, as DNA: TGTGCCAGCAGCATAATACAGGGAACGCACACTGAAGCTTTCTTT.

The V call is TRBV5-1, the J call TRBJ1-1; D unresolved. V was shortened by 2 bases and J by 6 bases, with 11 bases between the two germline ends. Looked up from germline, CDR1 is SGHRS and CDR2 is YFSETQ. This CDR3 comprises 13 residues. Here the CDR3 reads CASSFERVSEAFF. CDR3 coding DNA: TGCGCCAGCAGCTTCGAGAGGGTTTCTGAAGCTTTCTTT.

The rearrangement links TRBV6-5 to TRBJ2-7, with D possibly being TRBD1 (6 bases). Per the germline V gene, CDR1 is MNHEY and CDR2 is SVGAGI. This CDR3 has 15 residues. V lost 0 bases and J lost 2, with 11 bases in between. Written as DNA, the CDR3 is TGTGCCAGCAGTTACTCGATGGCAGGGGCCTACGAGCAGTACTTC. Protein: CASSYSMAGAYEQYF.

The chain recombines TRBV5-4 with TRBJ1-6; TRBD1 matches 7 bases. J gave up 3 bases and V 4 bases, and 4 bases lay outside the gene matches. The CDR3 contains 15 residues. The germline V gene encodes CDR1 SGHNT and CDR2 YYREEE (reference sequence). CDR3 protein: CASSLQGLYNSPLHF. CDR3 coding DNA: TGTGCCAGCAGCCTACAGGGGCTCTATAATTCACCCCTCCACTTT.

The rearrangement links TRBV4-1 to TRBJ2-3; D is perhaps TRBD2 (6 bases). This CDR3 contains 13 residues. V was clipped by 3 bases and J by 6 bases, with 10 bases between them. CDR1 is MGHRA and CDR2 is YSYEKL in the germline V gene. CDR3 bases: TGCGCCAGCAGCCAGGCTGGGGGGGATACGCAGTATTTT. Its protein product is CASSQAGGDTQYF.

The chain has TRBV5-3 and TRBJ2-1, with 7 bases matching TRBD1. TRBV5-3 is placed among ORFs of uncertain function. V was clipped by 1 base and J by 5 bases; unmatched bases: 6. This CDR3 is 15 amino acids long. In DNA form, the CDR3 reads TGTGCCAGAAGCTTGCGAGACAGGGACCACAATGAGCAGTTCTTC. Translating it yields CARSLRDRDHNEQFF.